These 4 T cell receptor beta chains originate from one sample sequenced in a study of vaccination and CD4 T cells after COVID-19. No antigen has been identified for these receptors. The Oncomine TCR Beta short-read assay sequenced DNA from cultured CD4+ T cells. One entry per CDR3 protein results from TCRdb running MiXCR on the PCR reads. There are approximately 8,000 distinct CDR3 sequences in the sample; 70% occur only once, and approximately 35% lies in the top ten. Treatment in this sample: approximately nine-day PBMC culture with coronavirus spike peptide pools or control peptides (ViraFEST assay). The specimen was CD4+ T cells from blood, cultured in vitro. All receptors derive from a human donor who had recovered from COVID-19.

In its sample, this clonotype ranks as medium-sized (0.01 to 0.1%). The V gene is TRBV18, the J gene TRBJ2-7, with D perhaps being TRBD1 or TRBD2 (5 bases each). V dropped 3 bases and J dropped 2 bases, with 23 bases sitting between them. Germline V gene sequence: CDR1 KGHSH, CDR2 LQKENI. This CDR3 has 18 amino acids. The CDR3, as DNA: TGTGCCAGCTCACCGAACCGGGGCCAGGTATTTGGGGCCTACGAGCAGTACTTC. Translating it yields CASSPNRGQVFGAYEQYF. Based on the CDR3 plus reference TRBV18 and TRBJ2-7, the full variable domain is NAGVMQNPRHLVRRRGQEARLRCSPMKGHSHVYWYRQLPEEGLKFMVYLQKENIIDESGMPKERFSAEFPKEGPSILRIQQVVRGDSAAYFCASSPNRGQVFGAYEQYFGPGTRLTVT.

V is TRBV7-2 and J is TRBJ1-2; no definite D call. V was clipped by 5 bases and J by 6 bases, with 19 bases between them. Looked up from germline, CDR1 is SGHTA and CDR2 is FQGNSA. The CDR3 length is 15 residues. Here the CDR3 DNA reads TGTGCCAGCAGCCAAAGAGGGTCCCCTTTGGATGGCTACACCTTC. Protein: CASSQRGSPLDGYTF.

The gene calls are TRBV20-1 and TRBJ2-4, with 9 bases matching TRBD2. The CDR3 consists of 17 residues. J gave up 0 bases and V 5 bases, and 11 bases lay outside the gene matches. Germline CDR1 reads DFQATT; CDR2 reads SNEGSKA (reference sequence). The CDR3 bases are TGCAGTGCTTCACGCGGGGGGGGGACCCTAGCCAAAAACATTCAGTACTTC. Amino acid sequence: CSASRGGGTLAKNIQYF.

The rearrangement uses TRBV2 and TRBJ1-1; 7 bases are a match to TRBD1. Trimming cost V 4 bases and J 5 bases; bases outside gene matches: 4. Germline V lookup: CDR1 SNHLY, CDR2 FYNNEI. There are 13 residues in the CDR3. The CDR3 is CASSGQGGTEAFF. The CDR3 DNA sequence: TGTGCCAGCAGTGGACAGGGAGGGACTGAAGCTTTCTTT.